Given below is one TCR beta chain in context. What it binds is not known. This entry comes from a study of cytomegalovirus exposure and HLA in healthy donors. It was with 60 Vbeta and 13 Jbeta primers that the PCR ran. Sequencing was performed with immunoSEQ multiplex PCR; in TCRdb, only in-frame clones are kept and a portion is missing. The sample comprises around 150,000 clones, around four fifths of which are singletons, and around 0.97% rests with the top ten. The ends were cut back, 3 bases at V and 8 bases at J, with 17 bases in the middle. The CDR3 length is 15 residues. Germline values: CDR1 MNHNS, CDR2 SASEGT. Whole-study findings and limits: Trimming of TCR beta V- and J-genes showed a link, identified in a later analysis, to a missense DCLRE1C variant. The study listed 164 cytomegalovirus-associated TCR beta chains.

This TCR derives from a girl aged 2-9 years in good health and CMV-seropositive. Sample: PBMCs. The chain uses TRBV6-1 and TRBJ1-5; D perhaps matches TRBD1 (5 bases). CDR3 in amino acids: CASSDGGVVSEPQHF. The DNA of the CDR3 is TGTGCCAGCAGTGATGGAGGGGTGGTTTCGGAGCCCCAGCATTTT.